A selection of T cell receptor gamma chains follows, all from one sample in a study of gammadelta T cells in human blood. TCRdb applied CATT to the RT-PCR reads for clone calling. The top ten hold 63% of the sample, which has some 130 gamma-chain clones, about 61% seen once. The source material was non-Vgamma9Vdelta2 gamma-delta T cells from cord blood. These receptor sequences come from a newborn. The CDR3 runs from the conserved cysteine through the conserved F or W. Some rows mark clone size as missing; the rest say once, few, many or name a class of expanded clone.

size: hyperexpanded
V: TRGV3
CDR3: CATWDRFYYKKLF

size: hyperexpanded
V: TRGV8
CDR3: CATCWIKTF

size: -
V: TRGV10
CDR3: CAAWDYYDTTGWFKIF

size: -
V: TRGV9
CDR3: CALWEVRRKSSDWIKTF

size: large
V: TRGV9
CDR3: CALWEASIKKLF

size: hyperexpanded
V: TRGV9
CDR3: CALWEIYKKLF

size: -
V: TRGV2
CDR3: CATVSGDWIKTLAKGTRLIVTSPAGKTF

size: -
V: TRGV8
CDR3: CATWDTTGWFKIF

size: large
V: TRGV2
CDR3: CATWDGRRWIKTF

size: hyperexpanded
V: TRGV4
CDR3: CATWDGRKLF

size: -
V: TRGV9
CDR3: CALWEVTSNYYKKLF

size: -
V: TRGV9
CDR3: CALWEVLQYKKLF

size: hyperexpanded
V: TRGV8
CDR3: CATWDKVDYKKLF

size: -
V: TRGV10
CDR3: CAALPHTGWFKIF

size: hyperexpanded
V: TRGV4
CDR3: CATWDRYKKLF

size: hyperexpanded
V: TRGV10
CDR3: CAAWDPSPYTTGWFKIF